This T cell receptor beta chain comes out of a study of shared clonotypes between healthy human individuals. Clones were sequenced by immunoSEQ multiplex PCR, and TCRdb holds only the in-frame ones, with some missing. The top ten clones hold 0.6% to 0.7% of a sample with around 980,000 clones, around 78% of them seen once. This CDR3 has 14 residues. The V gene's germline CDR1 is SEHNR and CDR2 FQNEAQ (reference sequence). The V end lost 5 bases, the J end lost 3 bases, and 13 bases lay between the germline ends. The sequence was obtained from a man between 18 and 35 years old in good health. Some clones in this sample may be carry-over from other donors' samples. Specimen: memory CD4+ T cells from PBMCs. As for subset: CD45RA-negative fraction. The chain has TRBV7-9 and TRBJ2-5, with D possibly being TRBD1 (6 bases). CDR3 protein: CASSAGTGKETQYF. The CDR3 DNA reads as TGTGCCAGCAGCGCCGGTACAGGGAAAGAGACCCAGTACTTC.